These 4 T cell receptor beta chains share one sample of origin, sequenced in a study of cytomegalovirus exposure and HLA in healthy donors. The PCR made use of 60 Vbeta and 13 Jbeta primers. Data came from immunoSEQ multiplex PCR; TCRdb stores just in-frame clones and leaves some out. The sample has about 200,000 clones, about 77% seen once. Sequencing was performed on PBMCs. These receptor sequences come from a woman in her 30s in good health and CMV-seronegative.

The J gene is TRBJ1-1, the V gene TRBV5-1; tentatively, D is TRBD1 (5 bases). CDR3 length: 14 residues. V was shortened by 1 base and J by 5 bases, with 12 bases between the two germline ends. Per the germline V gene, CDR1 is SGHRS and CDR2 is YFSETQ. This CDR3 is CASSLRGQGTEAFF. CDR3 DNA: TGCGCCAGCAGCTTGAGGGGCCAAGGAACTGAAGCTTTCTTT.

In its sample, this clone was seen once. The chain carries TRBV19 and TRBJ2-7; 14 nucleotides match TRBD2. CDR1 and CDR2 (germline): LNHDA, SQIVND (reference sequence). V lost 0 bases and J lost 3; bases outside the gene matches: 10. This CDR3 spans 19 amino acids. CDR3 bases: TGTGCCAGTAGTATAGAAGGACACCGGGGACTAGCGGGAGACTACGAGCAGTACTTC. As protein: CASSIEGHRGLAGDYEQYF.

The CDR3: CATSRPRGYGYTF. The CDR3 nucleotides read TGTGCCACCAGCAGACCCAGGGGCTATGGCTACACCTTC. The gene calls are TRBV15 and TRBJ1-2, with D possibly TRBD1 on 6 matching bases. Trimming removed 2 bases from V and 4 bases from J, with 8 bases in between. This CDR3 comprises 13 residues. Germline CDR1 and CDR2: LNHNV and YYDKDF (reference sequence).

The table lists this clone with a count of one. The genes are TRBV5-8 and TRBJ1-5; the D gene is possibly TRBD1 (6 bases). The CDR3 extends over 16 amino acids. Trimming cost V 2 bases and J 2 bases, with 14 bases left between them. Germline V gene lookup returns CDR1 SGHTS and CDR2 YDEGEE. This CDR3 reads CASSFPQGDGNQPQHF. The CDR3 region has the DNA TGTGCCAGCAGCTTCCCACAGGGTGATGGCAATCAGCCCCAGCATTTT.